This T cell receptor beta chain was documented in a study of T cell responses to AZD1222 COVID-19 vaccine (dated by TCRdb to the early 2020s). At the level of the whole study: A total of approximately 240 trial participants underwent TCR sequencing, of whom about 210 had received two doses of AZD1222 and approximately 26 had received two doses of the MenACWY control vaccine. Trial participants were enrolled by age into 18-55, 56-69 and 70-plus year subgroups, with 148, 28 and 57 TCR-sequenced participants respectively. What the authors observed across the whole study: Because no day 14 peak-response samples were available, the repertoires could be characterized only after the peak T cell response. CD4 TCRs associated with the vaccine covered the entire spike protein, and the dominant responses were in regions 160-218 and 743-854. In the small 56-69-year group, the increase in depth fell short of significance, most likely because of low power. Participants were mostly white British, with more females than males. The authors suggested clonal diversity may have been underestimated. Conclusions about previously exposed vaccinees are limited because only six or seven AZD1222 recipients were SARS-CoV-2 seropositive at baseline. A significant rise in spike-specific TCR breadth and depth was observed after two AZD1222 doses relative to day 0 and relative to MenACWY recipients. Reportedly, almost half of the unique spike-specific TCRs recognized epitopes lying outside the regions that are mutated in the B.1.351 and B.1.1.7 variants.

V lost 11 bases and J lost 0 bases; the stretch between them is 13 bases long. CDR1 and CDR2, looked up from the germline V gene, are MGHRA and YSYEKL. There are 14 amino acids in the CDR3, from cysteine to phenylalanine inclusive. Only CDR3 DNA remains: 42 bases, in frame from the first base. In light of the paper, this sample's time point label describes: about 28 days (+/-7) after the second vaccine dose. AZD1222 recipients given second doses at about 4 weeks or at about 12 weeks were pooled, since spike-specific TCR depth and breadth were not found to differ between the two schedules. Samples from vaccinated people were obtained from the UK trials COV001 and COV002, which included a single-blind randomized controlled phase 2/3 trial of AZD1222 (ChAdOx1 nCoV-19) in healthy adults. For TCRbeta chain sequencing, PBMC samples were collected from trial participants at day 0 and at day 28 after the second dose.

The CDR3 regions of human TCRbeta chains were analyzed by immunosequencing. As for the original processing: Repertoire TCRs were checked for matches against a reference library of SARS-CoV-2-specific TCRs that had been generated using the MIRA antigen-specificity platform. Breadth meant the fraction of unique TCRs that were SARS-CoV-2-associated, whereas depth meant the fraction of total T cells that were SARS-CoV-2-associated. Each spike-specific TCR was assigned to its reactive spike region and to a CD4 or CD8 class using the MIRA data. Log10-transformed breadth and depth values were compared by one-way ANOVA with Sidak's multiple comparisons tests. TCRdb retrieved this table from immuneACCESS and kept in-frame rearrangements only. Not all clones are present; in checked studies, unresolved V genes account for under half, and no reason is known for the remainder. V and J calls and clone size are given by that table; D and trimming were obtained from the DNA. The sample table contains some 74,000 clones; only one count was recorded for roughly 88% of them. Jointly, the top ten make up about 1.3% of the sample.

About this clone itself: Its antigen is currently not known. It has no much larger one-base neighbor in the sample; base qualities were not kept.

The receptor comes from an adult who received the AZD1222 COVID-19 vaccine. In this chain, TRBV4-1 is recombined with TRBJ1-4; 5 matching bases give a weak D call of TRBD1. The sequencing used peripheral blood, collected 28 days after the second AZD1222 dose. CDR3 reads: CAAGTPTTNEKLFF. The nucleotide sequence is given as TGCGCCGCCGGGACTCCCACAACTAATGAAAAACTGTTTTTT.